Given below is one T cell receptor beta chain in context. Antigen: not known. This specimen belongs to a study of T cell responses to AZD1222 COVID-19 vaccine. Produced via immunoSEQ multiplex PCR; TCRdb's table is partial and in-frame only. The table has over 100,000 clones, approximately 88% seen once. Study-wide points: The donor group comprised mostly white British people and more females; the analysis possibly underestimated clonal diversity.

This receptor was taken from an adult in good health. Sample: peripheral blood, taken on day 0 of AZD1222 vaccination.

CDR3 nucleotide sequence: TGTGCCAGCAGCTTACCGGGGCCAGGCTCTGGCTACACCTTC. Protein product: CASSLPGPGSGYTF. V is TRBV7-9 and J is TRBJ1-2; D is perhaps TRBD1 (5 bases). Germline V gene lookup returns CDR1 SEHNR and CDR2 FQNEAQ (reference sequence). CDR3 length: 14 amino acids. Trimming left V 2 bases short and J 7 bases short, with 14 bases between.